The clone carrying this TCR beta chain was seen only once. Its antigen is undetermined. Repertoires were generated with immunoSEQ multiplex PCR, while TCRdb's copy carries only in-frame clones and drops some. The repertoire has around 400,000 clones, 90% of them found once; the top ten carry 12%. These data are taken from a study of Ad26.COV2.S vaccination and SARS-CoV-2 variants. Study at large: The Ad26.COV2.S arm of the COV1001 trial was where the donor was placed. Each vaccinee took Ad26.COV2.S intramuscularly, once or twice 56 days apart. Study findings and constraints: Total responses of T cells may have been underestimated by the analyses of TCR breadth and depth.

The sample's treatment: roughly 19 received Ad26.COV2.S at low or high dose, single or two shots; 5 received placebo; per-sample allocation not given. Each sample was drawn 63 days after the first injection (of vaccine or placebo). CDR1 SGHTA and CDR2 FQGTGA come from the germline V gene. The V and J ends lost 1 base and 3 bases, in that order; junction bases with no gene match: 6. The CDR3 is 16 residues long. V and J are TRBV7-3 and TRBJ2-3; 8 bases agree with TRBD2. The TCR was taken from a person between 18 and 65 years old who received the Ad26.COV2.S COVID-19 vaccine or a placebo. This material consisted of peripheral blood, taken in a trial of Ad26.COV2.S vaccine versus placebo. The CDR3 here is CASSLSPAGVTDTQYF. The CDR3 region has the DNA TGTGCCAGCAGCTTAAGTCCAGCGGGAGTTACAGATACGCAGTATTTT.